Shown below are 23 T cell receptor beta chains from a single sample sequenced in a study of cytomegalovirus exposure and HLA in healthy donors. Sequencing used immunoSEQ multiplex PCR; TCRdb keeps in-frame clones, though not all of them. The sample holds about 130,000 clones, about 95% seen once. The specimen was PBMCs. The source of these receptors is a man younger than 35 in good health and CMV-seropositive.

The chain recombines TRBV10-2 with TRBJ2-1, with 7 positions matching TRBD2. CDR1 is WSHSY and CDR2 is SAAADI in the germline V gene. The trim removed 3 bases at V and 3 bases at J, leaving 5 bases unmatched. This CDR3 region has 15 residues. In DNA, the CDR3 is TGCGCCAGCAGTGATTGGCGGGAGTTCTACAATGAGCAGTTCTTC. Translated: CASSDWREFYNEQFF.

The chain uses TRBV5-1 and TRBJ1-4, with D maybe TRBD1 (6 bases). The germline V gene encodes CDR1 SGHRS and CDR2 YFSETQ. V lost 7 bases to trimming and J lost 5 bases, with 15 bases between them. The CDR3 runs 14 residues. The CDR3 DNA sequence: TGCGCCAGCGCCCAAGGGGGGGACAATGAAAAACTGTTTTTT. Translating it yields CASAQGGDNEKLFF.

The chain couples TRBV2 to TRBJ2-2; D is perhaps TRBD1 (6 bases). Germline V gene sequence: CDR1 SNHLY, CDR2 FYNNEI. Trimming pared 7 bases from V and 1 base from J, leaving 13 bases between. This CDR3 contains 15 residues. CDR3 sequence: CASNRDTLNTGELFF. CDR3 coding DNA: TGTGCCAGCAACCGGGACACCCTGAACACCGGGGAGCTGTTTTTT.

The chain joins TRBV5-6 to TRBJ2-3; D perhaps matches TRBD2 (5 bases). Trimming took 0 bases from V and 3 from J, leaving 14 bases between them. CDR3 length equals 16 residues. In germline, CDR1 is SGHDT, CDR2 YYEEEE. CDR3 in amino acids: CASSLAPLSGTDTQYF. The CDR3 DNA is TGTGCCAGCAGCTTGGCTCCACTAAGCGGAACAGATACGCAGTATTTT.

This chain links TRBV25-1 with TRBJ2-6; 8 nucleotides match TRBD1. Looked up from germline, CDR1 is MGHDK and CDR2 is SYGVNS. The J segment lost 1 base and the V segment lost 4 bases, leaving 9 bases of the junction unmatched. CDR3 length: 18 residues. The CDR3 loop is CASSGRTGTVSGANVLTF. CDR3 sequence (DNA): TGTGCCAGCAGTGGCCGGACAGGGACGGTTTCTGGGGCCAACGTCCTGACTTTC.

The CDR3 sequence: CAWSTIWTGRAAFF. The CDR3 DNA sequence: TGTGCCTGGAGCACAATCTGGACAGGTCGGGCAGCTTTCTTT. The V call is TRBV30, the J call TRBJ1-1, with 7 bases lining up with TRBD1. This CDR3 comprises 14 residues. Germline CDR1 GTSNPN, CDR2 SVGIG (reference sequence). V dropped 3 bases and J dropped 10; count of bases not matched to a gene: 14.

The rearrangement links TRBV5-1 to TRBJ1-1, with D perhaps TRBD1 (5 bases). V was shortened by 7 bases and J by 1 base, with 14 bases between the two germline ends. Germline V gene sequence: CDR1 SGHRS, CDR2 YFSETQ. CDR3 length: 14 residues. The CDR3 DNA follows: TGCGCCAGCGGTTTTGGAGGGGCGAACACTGAAGCTTTCTTT. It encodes CASGFGGANTEAFF.

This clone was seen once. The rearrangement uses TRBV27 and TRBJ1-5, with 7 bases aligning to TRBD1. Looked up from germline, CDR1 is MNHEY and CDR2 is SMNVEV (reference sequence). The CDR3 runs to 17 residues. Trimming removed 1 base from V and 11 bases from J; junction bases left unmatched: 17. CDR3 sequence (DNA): TGTGCCAGCAGTTTATATGGTGGGACAGCCCTCACATCGGCCCAGCATTTT. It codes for CASSLYGGTALTSAQHF.

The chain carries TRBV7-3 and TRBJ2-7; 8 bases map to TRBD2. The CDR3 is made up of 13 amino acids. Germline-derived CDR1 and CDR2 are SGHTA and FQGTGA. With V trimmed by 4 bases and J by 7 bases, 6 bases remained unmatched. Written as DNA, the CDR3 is TGTGCCAGCAGCTCCCGCCGGGGGGGGGAGCAGTACTTC. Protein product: CASSSRRGGEQYF. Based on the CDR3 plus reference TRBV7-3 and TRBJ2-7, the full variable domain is GAGVSQTPSNKVTEKGKYVELRCDPISGHTALYWYRQSLGQGPEFLIYFQGTGAADDSGLPNDRFFAVRPEGSVSTLKIQRTERGDSAVYLCASSSRRGGEQYFGPGTRLTVT.

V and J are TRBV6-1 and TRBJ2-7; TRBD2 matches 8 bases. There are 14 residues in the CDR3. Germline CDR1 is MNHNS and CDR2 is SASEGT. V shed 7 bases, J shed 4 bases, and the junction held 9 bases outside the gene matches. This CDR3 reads CASNSWREAYEQYF. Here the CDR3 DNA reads TGTGCCAGCAATAGTTGGCGGGAGGCTTACGAGCAGTACTTC.

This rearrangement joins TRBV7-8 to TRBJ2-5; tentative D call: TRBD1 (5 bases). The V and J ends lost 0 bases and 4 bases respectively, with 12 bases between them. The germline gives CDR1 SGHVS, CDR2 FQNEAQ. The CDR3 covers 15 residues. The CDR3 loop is CASSLAAGLGETQYF. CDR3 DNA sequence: TGTGCCAGCAGCTTAGCGGCAGGGCTGGGAGAGACCCAGTACTTC. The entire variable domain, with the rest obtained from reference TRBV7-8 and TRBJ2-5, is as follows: GAGVSQSPRYKVAKRGQDVALRCDPISGHVSLFWYQQALGQGPEFLTYFQNEAQLDKSGLPSDRFFAERPEGSVSTLKIQRTQQEDSAVYLCASSLAAGLGETQYFGPGTRLLVL.

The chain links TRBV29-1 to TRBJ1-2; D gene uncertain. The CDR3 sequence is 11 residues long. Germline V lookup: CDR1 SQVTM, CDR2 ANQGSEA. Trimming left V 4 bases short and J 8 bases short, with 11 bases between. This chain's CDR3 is CSVGSGVGYTF. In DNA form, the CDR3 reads TGCAGCGTTGGGTCAGGTGTGGGCTACACCTTC.

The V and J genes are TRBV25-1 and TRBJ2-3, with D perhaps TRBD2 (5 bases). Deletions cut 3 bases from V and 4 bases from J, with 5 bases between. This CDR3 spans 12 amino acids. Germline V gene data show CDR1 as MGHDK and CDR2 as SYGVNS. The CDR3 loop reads CASSERADTQYF. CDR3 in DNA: TGTGCCAGCAGTGAGAGGGCAGATACGCAGTATTTT.

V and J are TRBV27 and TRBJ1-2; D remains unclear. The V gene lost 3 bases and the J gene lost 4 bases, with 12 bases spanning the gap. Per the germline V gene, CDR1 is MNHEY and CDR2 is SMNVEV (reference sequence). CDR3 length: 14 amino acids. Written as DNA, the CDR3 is TGTGCCAGCAGTTTCTCCAGATACCCCTATGGCTACACCTTC. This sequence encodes CASSFSRYPYGYTF.

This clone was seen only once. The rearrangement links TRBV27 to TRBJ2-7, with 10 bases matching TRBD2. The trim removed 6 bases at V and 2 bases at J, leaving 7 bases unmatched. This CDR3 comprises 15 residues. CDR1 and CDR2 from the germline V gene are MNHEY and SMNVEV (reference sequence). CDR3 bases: TGTGCCAGCAGGTCACTAGCGGGAAACCCCTACGAGCAGTACTTC. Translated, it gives CASRSLAGNPYEQYF.

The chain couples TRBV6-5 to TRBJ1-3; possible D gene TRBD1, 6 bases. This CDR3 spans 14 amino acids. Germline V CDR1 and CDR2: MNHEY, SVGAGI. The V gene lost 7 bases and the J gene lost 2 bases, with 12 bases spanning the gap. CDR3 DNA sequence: TGTGCCAGCATCTCGACAGGAACTGGAAACACCATATATTTT. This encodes CASISTGTGNTIYF.

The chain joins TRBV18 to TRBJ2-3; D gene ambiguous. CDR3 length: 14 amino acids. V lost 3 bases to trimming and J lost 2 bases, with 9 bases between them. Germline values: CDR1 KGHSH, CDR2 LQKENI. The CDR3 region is CASSPLQDTDTQYF. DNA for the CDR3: TGTGCCAGCTCACCTTTGCAGGACACAGATACGCAGTATTTT.

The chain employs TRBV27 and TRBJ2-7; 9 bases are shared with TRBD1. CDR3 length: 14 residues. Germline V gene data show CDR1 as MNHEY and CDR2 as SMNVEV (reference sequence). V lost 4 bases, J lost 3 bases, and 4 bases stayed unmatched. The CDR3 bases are TGTGCCAGCAGTTCCTCGACAGGGGGCTACGAGCAGTACTTC. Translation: CASSSSTGGYEQYF.

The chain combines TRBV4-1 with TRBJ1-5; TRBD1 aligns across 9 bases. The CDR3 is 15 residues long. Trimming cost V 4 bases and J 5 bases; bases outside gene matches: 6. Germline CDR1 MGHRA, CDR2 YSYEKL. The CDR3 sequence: CASSPEWTGDQPQHF. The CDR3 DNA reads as TGCGCCAGCAGCCCAGAATGGACAGGGGATCAGCCCCAGCATTTT.

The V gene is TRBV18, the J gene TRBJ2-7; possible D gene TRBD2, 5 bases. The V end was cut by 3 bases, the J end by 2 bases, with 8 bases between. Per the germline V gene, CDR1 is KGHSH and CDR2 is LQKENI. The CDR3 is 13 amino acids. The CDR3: CASSPPGTYEQYF. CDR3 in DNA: TGTGCCAGCTCACCGCCGGGGACCTACGAGCAGTACTTC. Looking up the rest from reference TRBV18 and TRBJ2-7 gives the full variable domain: NAGVMQNPRHLVRRRGQEARLRCSPMKGHSHVYWYRQLPEEGLKFMVYLQKENIIDESGMPKERFSAEFPKEGPSILRIQQVVRGDSAAYFCASSPPGTYEQYFGPGTRLTVT.

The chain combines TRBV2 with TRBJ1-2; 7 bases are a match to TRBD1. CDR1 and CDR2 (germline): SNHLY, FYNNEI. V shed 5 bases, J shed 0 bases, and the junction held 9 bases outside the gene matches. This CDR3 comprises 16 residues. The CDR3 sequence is CASSRDRVGTNYGYTF. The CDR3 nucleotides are TGTGCCAGCAGTCGCGACAGGGTAGGGACTAACTATGGCTACACCTTC.

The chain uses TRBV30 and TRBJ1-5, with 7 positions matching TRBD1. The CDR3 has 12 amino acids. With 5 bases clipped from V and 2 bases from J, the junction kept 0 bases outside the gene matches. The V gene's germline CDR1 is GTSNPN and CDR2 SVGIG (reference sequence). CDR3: CAWDRGNQPQHF. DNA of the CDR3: TGTGCCTGGGACAGGGGCAATCAGCCCCAGCATTTT.

The CDR3 reads CASSQEQGLAYEQYF. The CDR3 DNA is TGTGCCAGCAGCCAAGAGCAAGGACTAGCCTACGAGCAGTACTTC. This chain uses TRBV4-2 with TRBJ2-7; 7 nucleotides agree with TRBD2. CDR3 length equals 15 residues. V was pared by 0 bases and J by 2 bases, with 4 bases of the junction left unmatched. Per the germline V gene, CDR1 is LGHNA and CDR2 is YNFKEQ.